This T cell receptor beta chain appears in the sequencing data of a study of shared clonotypes between healthy human individuals. This CDR3 contains 14 residues. Losses at the gene ends were 3 bases for V and 6 bases for J; bases not matched to a gene: 4. Germline CDR1 is SGHTA and CDR2 is FQGNSA. Original analysis: From ImmunoSEQ came sequences covering only the junction and carrying no quality scores, so filtering differed. The assay was immunoSEQ multiplex PCR, and TCRdb's table has in-frame clones only and misses some. The D gene and trimming were derived from the DNA, and the V and J assignments and clone size from that table. The sample holds some 1,100,000 clones, 70% to 80% seen once.

This sequence was found in a man between 18 and 35 years old in good health. Some clones in this sample may be carry-over from other donors' samples. The chain employs TRBV7-2 and TRBJ2-2, with 7 bases fitting TRBD2. Source material: memory CD4+ T cells from PBMCs. As to subset: CD45RA-negative fraction. In nucleotides, the CDR3 is TGTGCCAGCAGCTTTTCTGCGGGAGCCGGGGAGCTGTTTTTT. Protein sequence: CASSFSAGAGELFF.